This entry describes one TCR beta chain. Patients from Seattle were sampled longitudinally, starting during active infection. Per the original data handling: Nucleated cell counts were estimated from reference gene primer amplification. Libraries were prepared by immunoSEQ multiplex PCR; TCRdb keeps only in-frame clonotypes and omits some of them. V and J calls and clone size follow that table, whereas D and trimming were derived from the DNA. The data contain 200,000 to 250,000 clones, around nine tenths of them seen just once; the ten biggest clones take up around 0.9%. The CDR3 spans 15 residues. J was trimmed by 4 bases and V by 5 bases; bases with no gene match: 8. Looked up from germline, CDR1 is LGHDT and CDR2 is YNNKEL (reference sequence). This entry is derived from a study of blood T cell repertoires in COVID-19.

The chain carries TRBV3-1 (or the pseudogene TRBV3-2) and TRBJ1-3, with TRBD1 identical over 7 bases. Sample: peripheral blood. The clonotype originates from a man aged 30 to 39 with COVID-19, enrolled during active disease. In nucleotides, the CDR3 is TGTGCCAGCAGCGCCGACAGGGCCGGAGGAAACACCATATATTTT. Encoded protein: CASSADRAGGNTIYF.